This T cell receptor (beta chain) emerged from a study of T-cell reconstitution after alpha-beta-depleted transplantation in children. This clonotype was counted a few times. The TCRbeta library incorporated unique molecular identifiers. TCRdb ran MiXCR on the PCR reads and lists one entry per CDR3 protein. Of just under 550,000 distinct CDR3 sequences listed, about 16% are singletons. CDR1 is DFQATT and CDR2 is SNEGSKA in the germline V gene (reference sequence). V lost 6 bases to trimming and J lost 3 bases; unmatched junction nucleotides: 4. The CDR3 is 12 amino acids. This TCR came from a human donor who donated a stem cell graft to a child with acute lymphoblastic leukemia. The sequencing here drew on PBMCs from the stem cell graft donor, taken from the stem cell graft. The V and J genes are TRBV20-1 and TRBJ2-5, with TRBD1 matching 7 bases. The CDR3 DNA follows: TGCAGTGCGATGGGACAGAAAGAGACCCAGTACTTC. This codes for CSAMGQKETQYF.